This entry lists 15 T cell receptor beta chains sequenced from one sample in a study of somatic mutations in cytotoxic T cells in rheumatoid arthritis (TCRdb year 2017). To prepare the library, the immunoSEQ multiplex PCR assay was applied. As stored in TCRdb, this immuneACCESS dataset retains in-frame rearrangements with V and J assigned. A fraction of the clones does not appear; measured against another copy, unresolved V genes explain less than half of the discrepancy, and the remainder lacks a known reason. This sample comprises under 35,000 clones, more than 85% of them detected only once. The ten biggest clones cover roughly 9.7% of the sample. The sequencing sample was made of CD8+ T cells sorted from blood. The receptor source for this set is an adult with rheumatoid arthritis.

This chain joins TRBV6-1 and TRBJ2-3; 9 bases align to TRBD2. This CDR3 contains 18 residues. The V and J ends lost 2 bases and 0 bases, in that order; junction bases with no gene match: 9. Germline V gives CDR1 MNHNS, CDR2 SASEGT. CDR3 amino acids: CASSEFLAGSLSTDTQYF. CDR3 DNA: TGTGCCAGCAGTGAATTTCTAGCGGGATCACTTAGCACAGATACGCAGTATTTT.

The V call is TRBV29-1, the J call TRBJ2-7; TRBD1 matches at 10 bases. Unmatched junction bases numbered 7, after V lost 6 bases and J lost 2 bases. The CDR3 contains 14 residues. From germline, CDR1 is SQVTM and CDR2 ANQGSEA. CDR3 in amino acids: CSVGGDRGTYEQYF. CDR3 coding DNA: TGCAGCGTGGGGGGGGACAGGGGCACCTACGAGCAGTACTTC.

This sequence joins TRBV7-9 and TRBJ2-1, with D hard to call. The length of the CDR3 is 10 residues. The germline V gene has CDR1 SEHNR and CDR2 FQNEAQ (reference sequence). V lost 5 bases and J lost 6, with 2 bases in between. The CDR3 sequence is CASSGNEQFF. The CDR3 DNA sequence: TGTGCCAGCAGCGGCAATGAGCAGTTCTTC.

This chain links TRBV2 with TRBJ2-7; 8 nucleotides line up with TRBD1. CDR1 and CDR2 from the germline V gene are SNHLY and FYNNEI. The CDR3 length is 17 residues. Losses at the gene ends were 0 bases for V and 1 base for J; bases not matched to a gene: 8. CDR3 loop: CASSEAPYQGASYEQYF. In DNA form, the CDR3 reads TGTGCCAGCAGTGAAGCGCCTTACCAGGGGGCTTCCTACGAGCAGTACTTC.

CDR3 sequence (DNA): TGCAGCGTTCTGACAGCGGGGATGAACACTGAAGCTTTCTTT. Translated, it gives CSVLTAGMNTEAFF. The J gene is TRBJ1-1, the V gene TRBV29-1, with D maybe TRBD1 (5 bases). V was cut by 5 bases and J by 0 bases, with 13 bases left in between. CDR3 length equals 14 residues. Germline values: CDR1 SQVTM, CDR2 ANQGSEA.

The chain is built from TRBV25-1 and TRBJ2-3, with 8 positions matching TRBD2. The germline CDR1 and CDR2 sequences are MGHDK and SYGVNS. The CDR3 spans 16 residues. The V gene end was trimmed by 6 bases and the J gene end by 3 bases; junction bases not matched to a gene: 11. The CDR3 is CASSSRGGSVTDTQYF. The CDR3, as DNA: TGTGCCAGCAGCTCTCGCGGGGGGAGTGTGACAGATACGCAGTATTTT.

This rearrangement joins TRBV4-2 to TRBJ2-1; TRBD2 might be the D (7 bases). CDR1 is LGHNA, CDR2 YNFKEQ, per germline. The CDR3 is 17 amino acids. V gave up 2 bases and J gave up 0 bases, with 14 bases separating them. This CDR3 reads CASSQWGGRDSYNEQFF. DNA for the CDR3: TGTGCCAGCAGCCAATGGGGGGGGCGGGACTCCTACAATGAGCAGTTCTTC.

This clone was found once. The chain employs TRBV11-2 and TRBJ2-5, with 9 bases matching TRBD2. Germline-derived CDR1 and CDR2 are SGHAT and FQNNGV. The CDR3 spans 16 residues. Unmatched junction bases numbered 12, after V lost 5 bases and J lost 5 bases. The CDR3 sequence is CASSRGVAGVGETQYF. Written as DNA, the CDR3 is TGTGCCAGCAGCCGGGGGGTAGCGGGGGTAGGGGAGACCCAGTACTTC.

The chain links TRBV5-5 to TRBJ2-1, with TRBD2 matching over 10 bases. The ends lost 5 bases at V and 8 bases at J; junction bases unmatched: 10. This CDR3 has 15 amino acids. CDR1 is SGHKS, CDR2 YYEKEE, per germline (reference sequence). The CDR3 reads CASSFRTSGWDEQFF. For the CDR3, the DNA is TGTGCCAGCAGTTTTAGGACTAGCGGATGGGATGAGCAGTTCTTC.

The chain uses TRBV28 and TRBJ2-7, with D possibly TRBD2 on 6 matching bases. The CDR3 consists of 16 residues. Trimming cost V 5 bases and J 3 bases, with 20 bases left between them. CDR1 MDHEN and CDR2 SYDVKM come from the germline V gene. CDR3 nucleotide sequence: TGTGCCAGCAGTCCGCAACCGGCGGAGGGGTACTACGAGCAGTACTTC. It translates to CASSPQPAEGYYEQYF.

This chain connects TRBV11-2 to TRBJ1-5; TRBD1 agrees at 12 bases. Per germline, CDR1 SGHAT and CDR2 FQNNGV. CDR3 length equals 15 residues. V was clipped by 4 bases and J by 7 bases; unmatched bases: 5. The CDR3 protein is CASSSGTGGRQPQHF. The DNA for the CDR3 is TGTGCCAGCAGCTCCGGGACAGGGGGCCGGCAGCCCCAGCATTTT.

V is TRBV27 and J is TRBJ1-5; D not resolved. The germline CDR1 and CDR2 sequences are MNHEY and SMNVEV (reference sequence). Trimming pared 2 bases from V and 1 base from J, leaving 6 bases between. The length of the CDR3 is 14 residues. CDR3 residues: CASSLGQSNQPQHF. As DNA, the CDR3 is TGTGCCAGCAGTTTAGGGCAGAGCAATCAGCCCCAGCATTTT.

This chain links TRBV6-1 with TRBJ2-7; tentative D call: TRBD1 (7 bases). CDR3 length: 15 residues. V lost 2 bases to trimming and J lost 4 bases, with 15 bases between them. Germline V gives CDR1 MNHNS, CDR2 SASEGT. CDR3 protein: CASSEHETGRYEQYF. CDR3 nucleotide sequence: TGTGCCAGCAGTGAACATGAGACAGGGAGGTACGAGCAGTACTTC.

The chain is built from TRBV19 and TRBJ1-1, with D possibly TRBD1 on 5 matching bases. The germline V and J ends were trimmed by 3 bases and 5 bases, with 19 bases remaining between them. From germline, CDR1 is LNHDA and CDR2 SQIVND (reference sequence). There are 16 residues in the CDR3. The CDR3 region has the DNA TGTGCCAGTAGTATGGGGAGGAGAGGGGTGGAAACTGAAGCTTTCTTT. It specifies CASSMGRRGVETEAFF.

The rearrangement uses TRBV4-3 and TRBJ1-3; D uncertain. The germline V and J ends were trimmed by 0 bases and 6 bases, with 15 bases remaining between them. Germline V gives CDR1 LGHNA, CDR2 YSLEER. CDR3 length: 16 residues. CDR3 residues: CASSQDKGNALNTIYF. Here the CDR3 DNA reads TGCGCCAGCAGCCAAGATAAAGGAAATGCTCTAAACACCATATATTTT.